This TCR beta chain came from a study of beta chain features in type 1 diabetes. Study in general: Examination of sorted cells across all samples involved over 95 million cells.

This clone was counted a few times. The antigen is not known. Notes on the study in general: Highly expressing activated T cells could be over-counted with a cDNA template.

Expressed TCRB transcripts were sequenced because the isolated RNA had all been reverse transcribed beforehand. Here immunoSEQ multiplex PCR was the method, and the copy in TCRdb shows in-frame clones only, minus some. The top ten hold 0.023% of the sample, which has some 900,000 clones, roughly a sixth seen once. Heparinised blood was drawn once per donor, averaging approximately 100 mL. This CDR3 comprises 14 residues. Trimming removed 4 bases from V and 1 base from J, with 11 bases in between. Germline assignment: CDR1 KGHSH and CDR2 LQKENI. The sample comprised naive CD4+ T cells from blood. The J gene is TRBJ2-7, the V gene TRBV18; tentative D call: TRBD2 (6 bases). This TCR came from a young woman in good health. CDR3 nucleotides: TGTGCCAGCTCACGTAGCGGAGCGTCCTACGAGCAGTACTTC. Residues: CASSRSGASYEQYF.